This T cell receptor (beta chain) was obtained from a study of stem cell transplantation in POMP-related autoinflammatory disease. Whole-study context: Impaired MHC class I-dependent CD8+ differentiation was hypothesized from defective thymoproteasomes.

The CDR3 sequence is 14 residues long. Trimming shortened V by 5 bases and J by 8 bases, and 15 bases separated the two germline ends. Germline assignment: CDR1 SGHAT and CDR2 FQNNGV. General study findings and limits: In patients with PRAID, every analyzed T-cell subset tended to show lower diversity and higher clonality.

Clones were sequenced by immunoSEQ multiplex PCR, and TCRdb holds only the in-frame ones, with some missing. The profile shows about 32,000 clones, about 86% of them singletons. PRAID featured immunodeficiency plus autoinflammation. To note about this clone: What it binds is unknown.

The rearrangement links TRBV11-2 to TRBJ2-2; possibly TRBD2 for D (5 bases). The source of this sequence is a human donor with POMP-related autoinflammation and immune dysregulation (PRAID). The material was CD4+ T cells from PBMCs, obtained before stem cell transplantation. CDR3 region: CASSPRTREGELFF. CDR3 bases: TGTGCCAGCAGCCCCCGGACGAGGGAGGGGGAGCTGTTTTTT.